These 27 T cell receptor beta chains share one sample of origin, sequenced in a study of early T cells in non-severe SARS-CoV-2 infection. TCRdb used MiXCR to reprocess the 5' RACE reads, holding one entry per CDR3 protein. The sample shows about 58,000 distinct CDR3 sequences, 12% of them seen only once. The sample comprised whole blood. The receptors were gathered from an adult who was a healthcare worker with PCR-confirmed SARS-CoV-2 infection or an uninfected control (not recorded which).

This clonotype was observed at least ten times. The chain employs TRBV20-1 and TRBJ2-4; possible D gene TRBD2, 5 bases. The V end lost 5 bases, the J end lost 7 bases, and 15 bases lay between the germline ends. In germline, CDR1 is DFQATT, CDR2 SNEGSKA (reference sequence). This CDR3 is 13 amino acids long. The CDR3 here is CSAAPEWENIQYF. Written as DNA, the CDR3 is TGCAGTGCTGCCCCCGAATGGGAGAACATTCAGTACTTC.

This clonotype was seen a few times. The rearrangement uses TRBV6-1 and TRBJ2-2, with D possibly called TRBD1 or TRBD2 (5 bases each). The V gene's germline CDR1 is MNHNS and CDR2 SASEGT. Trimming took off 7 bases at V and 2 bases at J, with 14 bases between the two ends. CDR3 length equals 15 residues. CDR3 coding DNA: TGTGCCAGCAAGGGGAGCCAGGTCAACACCGGGGAGCTGTTTTTT. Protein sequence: CASKGSQVNTGELFF.

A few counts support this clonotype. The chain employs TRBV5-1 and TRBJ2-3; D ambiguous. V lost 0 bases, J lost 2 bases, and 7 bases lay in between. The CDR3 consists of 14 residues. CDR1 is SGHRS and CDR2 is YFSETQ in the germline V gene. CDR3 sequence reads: CASSLDIVTDTQYF. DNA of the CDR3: TGCGCCAGCAGCTTGGACATCGTCACAGATACGCAGTATTTT.

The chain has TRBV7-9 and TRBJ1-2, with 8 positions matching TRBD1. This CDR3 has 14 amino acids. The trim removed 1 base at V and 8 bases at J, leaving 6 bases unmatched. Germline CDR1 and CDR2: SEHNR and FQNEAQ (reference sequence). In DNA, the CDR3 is TGTGCCAGCAGCTTAGGCCGACAGGGGCGAGGCTACACCTTC. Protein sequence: CASSLGRQGRGYTF.

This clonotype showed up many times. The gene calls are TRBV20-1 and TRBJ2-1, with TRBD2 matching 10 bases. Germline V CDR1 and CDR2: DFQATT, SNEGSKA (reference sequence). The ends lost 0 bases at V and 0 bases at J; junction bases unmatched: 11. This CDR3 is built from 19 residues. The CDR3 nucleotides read TGCAGTGCTAGAGATTCACACCTACTAGCGGGAAGCTCCTACAATGAGCAGTTCTTC. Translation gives CSARDSHLLAGSSYNEQFF.

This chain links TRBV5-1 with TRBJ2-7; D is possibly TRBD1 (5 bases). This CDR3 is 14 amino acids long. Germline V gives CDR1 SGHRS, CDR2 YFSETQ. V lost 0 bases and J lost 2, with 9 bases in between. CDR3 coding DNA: TGCGCCAGCAGCTTGGTGACAGACCCCTACGAGCAGTACTTC. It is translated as CASSLVTDPYEQYF.

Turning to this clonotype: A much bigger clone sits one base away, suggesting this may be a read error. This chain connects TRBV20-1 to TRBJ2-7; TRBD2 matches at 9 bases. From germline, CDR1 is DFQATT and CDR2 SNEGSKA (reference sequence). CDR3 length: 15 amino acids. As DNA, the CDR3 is TGCAGTGCTAGAGACCCTGGCGGGAGGGGGTACGAGCAGCACTTC. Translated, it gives CSARDPGGRGYEQHF.

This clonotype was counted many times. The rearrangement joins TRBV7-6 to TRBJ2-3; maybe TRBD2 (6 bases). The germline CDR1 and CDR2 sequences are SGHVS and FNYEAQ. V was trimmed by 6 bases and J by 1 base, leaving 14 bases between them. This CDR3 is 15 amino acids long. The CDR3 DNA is TGTGCCAGCAGTACCGGGACTCTAGGCACAGATACGCAGTATTTT. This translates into CASSTGTLGTDTQYF. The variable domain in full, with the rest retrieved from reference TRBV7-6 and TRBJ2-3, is GAGVSQSPRYKVTKRGQDVALRCDPISGHVSLYWYRQALGQGPEFLTYFNYEAQQDKSGLPNDRFSAERPEGSISTLTIQRTEQRDSAMYRCASSTGTLGTDTQYFGPGTRLTVL.

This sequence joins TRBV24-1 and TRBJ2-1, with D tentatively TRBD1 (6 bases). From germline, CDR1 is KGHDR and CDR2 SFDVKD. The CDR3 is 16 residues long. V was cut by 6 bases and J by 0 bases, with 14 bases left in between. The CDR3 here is CATSIQGSSSYNEQFF. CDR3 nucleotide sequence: TGTGCCACCAGTATCCAGGGGTCCAGCTCCTACAATGAGCAGTTCTTC.

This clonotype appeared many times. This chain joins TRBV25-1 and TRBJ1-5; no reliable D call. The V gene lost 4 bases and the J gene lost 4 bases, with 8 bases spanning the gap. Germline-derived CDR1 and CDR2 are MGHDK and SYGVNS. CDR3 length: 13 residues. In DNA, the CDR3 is TGTGCCAGCAGTGGAGGGAAAAATCAGCCCCAGCATTTT. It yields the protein CASSGGKNQPQHF.

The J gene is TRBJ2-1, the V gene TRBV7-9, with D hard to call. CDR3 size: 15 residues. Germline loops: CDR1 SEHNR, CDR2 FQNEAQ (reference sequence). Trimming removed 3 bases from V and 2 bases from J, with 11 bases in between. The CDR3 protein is CASSLVSFPYNEQFF. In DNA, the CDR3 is TGTGCCAGCAGCTTGGTCTCGTTTCCCTACAATGAGCAGTTCTTC.

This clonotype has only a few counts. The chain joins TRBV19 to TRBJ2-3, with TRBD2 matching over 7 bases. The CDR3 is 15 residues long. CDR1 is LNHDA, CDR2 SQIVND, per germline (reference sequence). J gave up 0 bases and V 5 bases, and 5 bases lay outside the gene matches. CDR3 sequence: CASSSTSDSTDTQYF. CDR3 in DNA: TGTGCCAGTAGTTCTACTAGCGATAGCACAGATACGCAGTATTTT.

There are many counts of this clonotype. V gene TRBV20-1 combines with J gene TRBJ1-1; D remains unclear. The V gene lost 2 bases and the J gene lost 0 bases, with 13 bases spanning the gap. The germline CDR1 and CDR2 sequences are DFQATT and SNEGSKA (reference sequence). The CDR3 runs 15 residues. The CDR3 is CSARRLAGMNTEAFF. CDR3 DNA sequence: TGCAGTGCTAGACGTCTCGCGGGCATGAACACTGAAGCTTTCTTT.

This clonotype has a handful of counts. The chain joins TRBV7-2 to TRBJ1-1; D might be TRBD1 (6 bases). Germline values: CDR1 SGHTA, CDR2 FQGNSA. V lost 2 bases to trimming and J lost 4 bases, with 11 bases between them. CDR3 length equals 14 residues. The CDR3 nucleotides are TGTGCCAGCAGCTTACAAGGGGACATCACTGAAGCTTTCTTT. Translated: CASSLQGDITEAFF.

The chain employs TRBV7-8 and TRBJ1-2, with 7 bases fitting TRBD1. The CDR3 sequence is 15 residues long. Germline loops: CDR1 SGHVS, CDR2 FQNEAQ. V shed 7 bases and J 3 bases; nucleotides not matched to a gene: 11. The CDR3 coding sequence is TGTGCCAGCACCGGGGACAGCGCAGGACACTATGGCTACACCTTC. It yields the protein CASTGDSAGHYGYTF.

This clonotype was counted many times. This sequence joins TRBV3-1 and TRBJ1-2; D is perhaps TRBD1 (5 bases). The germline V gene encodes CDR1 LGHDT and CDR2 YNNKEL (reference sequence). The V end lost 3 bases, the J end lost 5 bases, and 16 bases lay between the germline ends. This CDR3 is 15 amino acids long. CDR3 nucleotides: TGTGCCAGCAGCCATAGTGGCGGGACGGCATATGGCTACACCTTC. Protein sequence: CASSHSGGTAYGYTF.

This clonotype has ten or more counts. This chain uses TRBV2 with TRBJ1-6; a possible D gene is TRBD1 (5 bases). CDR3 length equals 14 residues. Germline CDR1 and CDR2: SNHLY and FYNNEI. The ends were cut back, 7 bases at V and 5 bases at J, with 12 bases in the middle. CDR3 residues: CASKRDGDNSPLHF. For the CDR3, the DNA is TGTGCCAGCAAGCGGGACGGAGATAATTCACCCCTCCACTTT.

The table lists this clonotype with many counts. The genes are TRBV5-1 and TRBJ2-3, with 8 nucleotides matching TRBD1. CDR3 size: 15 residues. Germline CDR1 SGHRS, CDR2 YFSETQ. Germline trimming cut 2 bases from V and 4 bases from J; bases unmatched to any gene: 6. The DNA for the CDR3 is TGCGCCAGCAGCTTCCAGCAGGGGGCTGCAGATACGCAGTATTTT. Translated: CASSFQQGAADTQYF. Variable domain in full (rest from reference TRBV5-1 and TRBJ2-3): KAGVTQTPRYLIKTRGQQVTLSCSPISGHRSVSWYQQTPGQGLQFLFEYFSETQRNKGNFPGRFSGRQFSNSRSEMNVSTLELGDSALYLCASSFQQGAADTQYFGPGTRLTVL.

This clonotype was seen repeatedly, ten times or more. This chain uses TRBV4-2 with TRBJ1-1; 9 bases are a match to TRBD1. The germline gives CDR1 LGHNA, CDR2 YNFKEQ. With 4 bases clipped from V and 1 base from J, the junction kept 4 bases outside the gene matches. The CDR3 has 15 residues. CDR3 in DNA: TGTGCCAGCAGCCCGGGGGACAGGGAGAACACTGAAGCTTTCTTT. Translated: CASSPGDRENTEAFF.

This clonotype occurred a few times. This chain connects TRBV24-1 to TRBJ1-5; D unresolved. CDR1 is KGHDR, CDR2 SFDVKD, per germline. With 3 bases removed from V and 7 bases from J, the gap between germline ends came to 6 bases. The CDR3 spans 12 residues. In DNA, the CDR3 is TGTGCCACCAGTGATACTAACCAGCCCCAGCATTTT. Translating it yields CATSDTNQPQHF.

The CDR3 loop reads CATSPQPLSGNTIYF. Here the CDR3 DNA reads TGTGCCACCTCCCCCCAGCCTCTCTCTGGAAACACCATATATTTT. V gene TRBV15 combines with J gene TRBJ1-3; no definite D call. V lost 8 bases and J lost 0, with 14 bases in between. Per the germline V gene, CDR1 is LNHNV and CDR2 is YYDKDF (reference sequence). CDR3 length: 15 amino acids.

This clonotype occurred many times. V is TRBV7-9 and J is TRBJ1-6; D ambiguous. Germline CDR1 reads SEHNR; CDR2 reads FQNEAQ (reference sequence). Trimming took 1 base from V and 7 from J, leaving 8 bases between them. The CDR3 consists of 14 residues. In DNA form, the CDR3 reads TGTGCCAGCAGCTTAGAGGGTGAGAATTCACCCCTCCACTTT. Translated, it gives CASSLEGENSPLHF.

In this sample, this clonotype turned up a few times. CDR3 DNA sequence: TGTGCCAGCAGCTTAGGGTCGTCTGGGGAACCGTACTTC. It yields the protein CASSLGSSGEPYF. The chain carries TRBV11-1 and TRBJ2-7, with D uncertain. Germline CDR1 reads SGHAT; CDR2 reads FQDESV (reference sequence). Trimming shortened V by 1 base and J by 12 bases, and 16 bases separated the two germline ends. This CDR3 contains 13 residues.

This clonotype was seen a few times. The CDR3 spells CASSSPDRVTDTQYF. The CDR3 coding sequence is TGTGCCAGCAGTTCTCCGGACAGGGTCACAGATACGCAGTATTTT. The V gene is TRBV28, the J gene TRBJ2-3; 8 bases are a match to TRBD1. The germline CDR1 and CDR2 sequences are MDHEN and SYDVKM. Germline trimming cut 4 bases from V and 2 bases from J; bases unmatched to any gene: 5. The CDR3 contains 15 residues.

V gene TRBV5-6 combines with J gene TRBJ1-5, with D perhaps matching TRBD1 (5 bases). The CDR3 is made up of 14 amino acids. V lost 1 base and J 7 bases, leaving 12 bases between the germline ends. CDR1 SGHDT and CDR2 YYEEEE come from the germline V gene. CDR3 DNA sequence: TGTGCCAGCAGCTTGTTCGGGGCAAGGCAGCCCCAGCATTTT. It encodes CASSLFGARQPQHF.

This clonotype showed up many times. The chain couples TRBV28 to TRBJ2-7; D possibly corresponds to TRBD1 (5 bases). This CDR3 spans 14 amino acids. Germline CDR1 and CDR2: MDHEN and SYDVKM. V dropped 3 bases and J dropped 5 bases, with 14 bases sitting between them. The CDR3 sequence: CASSFPPRADEQYF. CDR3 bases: TGTGCCAGCAGTTTCCCCCCCAGGGCGGACGAGCAGTACTTC.

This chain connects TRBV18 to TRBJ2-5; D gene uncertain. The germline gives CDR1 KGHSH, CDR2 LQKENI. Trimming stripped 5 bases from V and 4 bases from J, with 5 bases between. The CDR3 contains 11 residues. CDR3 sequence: CASSDRETQYF. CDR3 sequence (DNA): TGTGCCAGCTCAGACCGAGAGACCCAGTACTTC.